A selection of T cell receptor beta chains follows, all from one sample in a study of blood T cell repertoires in COVID-19. Sequenced by immunoSEQ multiplex PCR; TCRdb stores in-frame clones only, minus some. This table holds some 150,000 clones, roughly three quarters found once. Sequenced: peripheral blood. These receptors came from a woman in her sixties or seventies with COVID-19, enrolled during active disease. The CDR3 runs from the conserved cysteine through the conserved F or W. D genes are given only for firm matches. The size of a clone is reported for some rows only, either as once, few or many, or as a class for expanded clones.

V: TRBV4-2
size: NA
J: TRBJ1-1
D: TRBD1
CDR3: CASSRRQGRGNTEAFF
DNA: TGTGCCAGCAGCCGCCGACAGGGGCGAGGGAACACTGAAGCTTTCTTT

V: TRBV6-1
size: few
J: TRBJ2-7
D: NA
CDR3: CASSERGRARGYEQYF
DNA: TGTGCCAGCAGTGAAAGGGGCAGGGCTAGGGGATACGAGCAGTACTTC

V: TRBV19
size: NA
J: TRBJ1-5
D: NA
CDR3: CASSSQNSNQPQHF
DNA: TGTGCCAGTAGTAGCCAGAATAGCAATCAGCCCCAGCATTTT

V: TRBV3-1/TRBV3-2
size: NA
J: TRBJ2-1
D: NA
CDR3: CASSPLVGAGSNEQFF
DNA: TGTGCCAGCAGCCCTCTCGTGGGGGCCGGTTCGAATGAGCAGTTCTTC

V: TRBV29-1
size: NA
J: TRBJ2-5
D: NA
CDR3: CSVAPTAQETQYF
DNA: TGCAGCGTTGCCCCGACAGCACAAGAGACCCAGTACTTC

V: TRBV11-1
size: NA
J: TRBJ1-5
D: TRBD1
CDR3: CASSLQGANQPQHF
DNA: TGTGCCAGCAGCTTACAGGGGGCGAATCAGCCCCAGCATTTT

V: TRBV15
size: NA
J: TRBJ2-7
D: NA
CDR3: CATSRDLGPEYF
DNA: TGTGCCACCAGCAGAGATCTTGGGCCTGAGTACTTC

V: TRBV15
size: once
J: TRBJ2-5
D: TRBD1
CDR3: CATSGGQGGTQYF
DNA: TGTGCCACCAGCGGTGGACAGGGGGGGACCCAGTACTTC

V: TRBV7-2
size: NA
J: TRBJ2-7
D: TRBD1
CDR3: CASSLGYETGIYEQYF
DNA: TGTGCCAGCAGCTTAGGGTACGAGACAGGGATCTACGAGCAGTACTTC

V: TRBV18
size: NA
J: TRBJ1-1
D: TRBD1
CDR3: CATGQANTEAFF
DNA: TGTGCCACGGGACAGGCGAACACTGAAGCTTTCTTT

V: TRBV6-6
size: once
J: TRBJ2-7
D: NA
CDR3: CASSHWGTFSPYEQYF
DNA: TGTGCCAGCAGCCACTGGGGGACTTTTTCCCCCTACGAGCAGTACTTC

V: TRBV30
size: NA
J: TRBJ2-5
D: TRBD2
CDR3: CAWALGGTQETQYF
DNA: TGTGCCTGGGCCCTCGGGGGGACTCAAGAGACCCAGTACTTC

V: TRBV28
size: NA
J: TRBJ1-1
D: NA
CDR3: CASSLWAAGEAFF
DNA: TGTGCCAGCAGTTTATGGGCAGCCGGGGAAGCTTTCTTT

V: TRBV5-1
size: NA
J: TRBJ2-3
D: TRBD2
CDR3: CASLPGTTTDTQYF
DNA: TGCGCCAGCCTGCCCGGGACTACCACAGATACGCAGTATTTT

V: TRBV7-3
size: NA
J: TRBJ2-5
D: TRBD2
CDR3: CASSHGTSGEGPQYF
DNA: TGTGCCAGCAGCCACGGGACTAGCGGGGAGGGCCCCCAGTACTTC

V: TRBV6-5
size: few
J: TRBJ1-1
D: NA
CDR3: CASSYLKNTEAFF
DNA: TGTGCCAGCAGTTACCTTAAGAACACTGAAGCTTTCTTT

V: TRBV29-1
size: NA
J: TRBJ1-2
D: TRBD1
CDR3: CSAGDRNYGYTF
DNA: TGCAGCGCTGGGGACAGGAACTATGGCTACACCTTC

V: TRBV28
size: NA
J: TRBJ1-5
D: NA
CDR3: CASRTGGVSNQPQHF
DNA: TGTGCCAGCAGAACTGGGGGGGTTAGCAATCAGCCCCAGCATTTT

V: TRBV7-8
size: NA
J: TRBJ1-3
D: NA
CDR3: CASSLLSPFSGNTIYF
DNA: TGTGCCAGCAGCTTACTCTCTCCGTTCTCTGGAAACACCATATATTTT

V: TRBV9
size: NA
J: TRBJ1-2
D: NA
CDR3: CASSVISQGMGGYTF
DNA: TGTGCCAGCAGCGTAATTAGTCAGGGCATGGGTGGCTACACCTTC

V: TRBV5-6
size: NA
J: TRBJ2-1
D: NA
CDR3: CASSLVLGWSNEQFF
DNA: TGTGCCAGCAGCTTGGTGCTGGGTTGGAGCAATGAGCAGTTCTTC

V: TRBV28
size: NA
J: TRBJ2-7
D: TRBD2
CDR3: CASTTLAGAYEQYF
DNA: TGTGCCAGCACCACACTAGCGGGGGCTTACGAGCAGTACTTC

V: TRBV6-5
size: NA
J: TRBJ2-1
D: NA
CDR3: CASSYRGYNEQFF
DNA: TGTGCCAGCAGTTACCGGGGTTACAATGAGCAGTTCTTC